The 18 T cell receptor beta chains reported below all come from one sample, sequenced in a study of early T cells in non-severe SARS-CoV-2 infection. TCRdb re-called the 5' RACE reads with MiXCR, one entry per CDR3 protein. The table lists tens of thousands of distinct CDR3 sequences, over 9.5% of them singletons. Sample: whole blood, taken at baseline. These receptors were collected from an adult who was a healthcare worker with PCR-confirmed SARS-CoV-2 infection or an uninfected control (not recorded which).

This clonotype appeared many times. The chain links TRBV7-2 to TRBJ1-5; D is possibly TRBD1 (5 bases). Germline V lookup: CDR1 SGHTA, CDR2 FQGNSA. This CDR3 has 15 amino acids. V was cut by 1 base and J by 0 bases, with 7 bases left in between. The CDR3 nucleotides are TGTGCCAGCAGCTTAGGACAGTATAGCAATCAGCCCCAGCATTTT. It codes for CASSLGQYSNQPQHF.

The rearrangement joins TRBV11-3 to TRBJ2-2; D not certain. CDR3 length: 12 residues. Germline loops: CDR1 SGHNT, CDR2 YENEEA. With 2 bases removed from V and 7 bases from J, the gap between germline ends came to 5 bases. The CDR3 DNA reads as TGTGCCAGCAGCTTACGGGTCGGGGAGCTGTTTTTT. This translates into CASSLRVGELFF. Based on the CDR3 plus reference TRBV11-3 and TRBJ2-2, the full variable domain is EAGVVQSPRYKIIEKKQPVAFWCNPISGHNTLYWYLQNLGQGPELLIRYENEEAVDDSQLPKDRFSAERLKGVDSTLKIQPAELGDSAVYLCASSLRVGELFFGEGSRLTVL.

V is TRBV6-5 and J is TRBJ2-7; no reliable D call. Deletions cut 0 bases from V and 1 base from J, with 7 bases between. Germline CDR1 is MNHEY and CDR2 is SVGAGI. The CDR3 has 14 amino acids. The CDR3 spells CASSYSLGSYEQYF. The CDR3 coding sequence is TGTGCCAGCAGTTACTCTTTGGGTTCCTACGAGCAGTACTTC.

In its sample, this clonotype was seen a few times. The rearrangement links TRBV18 to TRBJ2-6; D unresolved. Germline V gives CDR1 KGHSH, CDR2 LQKENI. This CDR3 contains 16 residues. V lost 3 bases, J lost 1 base, and 10 bases lay in between. CDR3 amino acids: CASSPRHVSGANVLTF. In DNA form, the CDR3 reads TGTGCCAGCTCACCCCGACACGTTTCTGGGGCCAACGTCCTGACTTTC.

This clonotype was picked up a small number of times. V usage is TRBV28 and J usage is TRBJ1-5; TRBD1 is a possible D gene (5 bases). V was trimmed by 4 bases and J by 3 bases, leaving 10 bases between them. Germline values: CDR1 MDHEN, CDR2 SYDVKM. The length of the CDR3 is 14 residues. Written as DNA, the CDR3 is TGTGCCAGCAGTTCCCGACAGTTCAATCAGCCCCAGCATTTT. Translating it yields CASSSRQFNQPQHF.

This clonotype was seen repeatedly, ten times or more. The gene calls are TRBV12-3 or TRBV12-4 and TRBJ2-3; 12 bases match TRBD2. Trimming removed 6 bases from V and 7 bases from J; junction bases left unmatched: 8. The CDR3 spans 15 residues. As DNA, the CDR3 is TGTGCCAGCAGCCCGACTAGCGGGAGAGGGAATACGCAGTATTTT. This sequence encodes CASSPTSGRGNTQYF.

This clonotype has at least ten counts. The gene calls are TRBV28 and TRBJ2-7, with TRBD2 matching 10 bases. CDR3 length: 15 amino acids. Germline V lookup: CDR1 MDHEN, CDR2 SYDVKM. V was pared by 5 bases and J by 5 bases, with 9 bases of the junction left unmatched. The CDR3, as DNA: TGTGCCAGCAGTACCGGGACTAGCGTCATCCACGAGCAGTACTTC. It yields the protein CASSTGTSVIHEQYF.

This chain connects TRBV12-3 or TRBV12-4 to TRBJ2-3; 10 bases are a match to TRBD1. The CDR3 loop spans 18 amino acids. V lost 4 bases, J lost 4 bases, and 14 bases stayed unmatched. CDR3 nucleotides: TGTGCCAGCAGTTCCCGGGGTTTGAGACAGGGGGCTGCAGATACGCAGTATTTT. Translation: CASSSRGLRQGAADTQYF.

This rearrangement joins TRBV21-1 to TRBJ2-7; the DNA was not used to check the table's D call, TRBD2. TRBV21-1 is marked as a pseudogene. The CDR3 runs 14 residues. The CDR3 nucleotides are TGTGCCAGCGGGCTAGCGGGGTGTACCTACGAGCAGTACTTC. Translated, it gives CASGLAGCTYEQYF.

This clonotype showed up just a few times. The chain carries TRBV20-1 and TRBJ2-7, with 8 nucleotides matching TRBD2. Germline-derived CDR1 and CDR2 are DFQATT and SNEGSKA (reference sequence). V shed 2 bases, J shed 10 bases, and the junction held 13 bases outside the gene matches. This CDR3 has 14 amino acids. This chain's CDR3 is CSARPPQVAGYQYF. The CDR3, as DNA: TGCAGTGCTAGACCCCCCCAGGTAGCGGGGTATCAGTACTTC.

A few counts support this clonotype. The chain links TRBV3-1 to TRBJ2-1; 9 nucleotides line up with TRBD2. Germline CDR1 LGHDT, CDR2 YNNKEL (reference sequence). This CDR3 comprises 17 residues. The trim removed 4 bases at V and 8 bases at J, leaving 15 bases unmatched. Here the CDR3 reads CASSLNTPGLASDEQFF. CDR3 coding DNA: TGTGCCAGCAGCCTAAATACTCCGGGACTAGCTTCAGATGAGCAGTTCTTC.

This clonotype appeared a few times. The genes are TRBV5-1 and TRBJ2-1; the match to TRBD1 covers 8 bases. Trimming took 4 bases from V and 0 from J; bases not matched to a gene: 6. The CDR3 extends over 16 amino acids. CDR1 and CDR2 from the germline V gene are SGHRS and YFSETQ. CDR3 protein: CASSPDRASSYNEQFF. The CDR3 region has the DNA TGCGCCAGCAGCCCGGACAGGGCGAGCTCCTACAATGAGCAGTTCTTC. Supplemented by reference TRBV5-1 and TRBJ2-1, the full variable domain reads KAGVTQTPRYLIKTRGQQVTLSCSPISGHRSVSWYQQTPGQGLQFLFEYFSETQRNKGNFPGRFSGRQFSNSRSEMNVSTLELGDSALYLCASSPDRASSYNEQFFGPGTRLTVL.

This clonotype was counted many times. The chain recombines TRBV11-2 with TRBJ2-1, with TRBD2 as a possible D gene (6 bases). CDR3 length: 13 residues. Trimming shortened V by 4 bases and J by 3 bases, and 7 bases separated the two germline ends. CDR1 and CDR2 from the germline V gene are SGHAT and FQNNGV. The CDR3 DNA reads as TGTGCCAGCAGCTCGGGACTCTACAATGAGCAGTTCTTC. This encodes CASSSGLYNEQFF.

Only a few counts were recorded for this clonotype. The V call is TRBV28, the J call TRBJ2-3; 8 bases map to TRBD1. Germline V lookup: CDR1 MDHEN, CDR2 SYDVKM. The CDR3 length is 14 residues. With V trimmed by 10 bases and J by 2 bases, 8 bases remained unmatched. CDR3 sequence (DNA): TGTGCCACCAACGGACAGGGCTTCACAGATACGCAGTATTTT. Amino acids: CATNGQGFTDTQYF.

This clonotype came up a few times. The chain couples TRBV7-3 to TRBJ2-5; D is possibly TRBD1 (5 bases). This CDR3 has 13 amino acids. The ends were cut back, 4 bases at V and 9 bases at J, with 15 bases in the middle. Germline V gives CDR1 SGHTA, CDR2 FQGTGA. CDR3 residues: CASSSTDAGSQYF. CDR3 coding DNA: TGTGCCAGCAGCTCGACGGACGCAGGGTCCCAGTACTTC.

This clonotype was recorded at least ten times. This rearrangement joins TRBV11-2 to TRBJ2-1; D unclear. Trimming took off 0 bases at V and 8 bases at J, with 8 bases between the two ends. Germline V CDR1 and CDR2: SGHAT, FQNNGV. The CDR3 contains 13 residues. CDR3 sequence (DNA): TGTGCCAGCAGCTTAGATCGTGGCGATGAGCAGTTCTTC. Translating gives CASSLDRGDEQFF.

This clonotype has ten or more counts. The chain has TRBV27 and TRBJ2-3; TRBD1 agrees at 8 bases. Germline-derived CDR1 and CDR2 are MNHEY and SMNVEV (reference sequence). Trimming removed 3 bases from V and 6 bases from J; junction bases left unmatched: 5. This CDR3 is 14 amino acids long. DNA of the CDR3: TGTGCCAGCAGTTTTGACAGGGGCGGGGATACGCAGTATTTT. Residues: CASSFDRGGDTQYF.

The J gene is TRBJ1-2, the V gene TRBV28; D call uncertain. Trimming left V 3 bases short and J 5 bases short, with 7 bases between. CDR1 and CDR2 (germline): MDHEN, SYDVKM. The CDR3 has 12 residues. As DNA, the CDR3 is TGTGCCAGCAGTTTTCGTCGGTATGGCTACACCTTC. It yields the protein CASSFRRYGYTF.